This paragraph reports one T cell receptor (beta chain). Its antigen is as yet unknown. The assay that was used to sequence DNA from cultured CD4+ T cells was the Oncomine TCR Beta short-read assay. The template was genomic DNA from cultured CD4+ T cells. MiXCR was run by TCRdb on the PCR reads, yielding one entry per CDR3 protein. The table has approximately 10,000 distinct CDR3 sequences, about 74% seen once; the top ten hold 11%. This CDR3 is 13 amino acids long. Per the germline V gene, CDR1 is DFQATT and CDR2 is SNEGSKA (reference sequence). Trimming took off 3 bases at V and 1 base at J, with 9 bases between the two ends. Treatment reported: roughly nine-day PBMC culture with coronavirus spike peptide pools or control peptides (ViraFEST assay). Half-medium replacement with fresh IL-2 medium took place on days 3 and 7. The record originates from a study of vaccination and CD4 T cells after COVID-19. Notes on the study in general: Median SARS-CoV-2-reactive clonotype numbers went up from around 20 to 38, but not significantly.

The receptor comes from a human donor who had recovered from COVID-19. The sample taken for sequencing was CD4+ T cells from blood, cultured in vitro. The genes are TRBV20-1 and TRBJ1-2; D may be TRBD1 (5 bases). The chain's CDR3 is CSASSGLNYGYTF. The CDR3, as DNA: TGCAGTGCTAGCTCGGGGCTTAACTATGGCTACACCTTC.